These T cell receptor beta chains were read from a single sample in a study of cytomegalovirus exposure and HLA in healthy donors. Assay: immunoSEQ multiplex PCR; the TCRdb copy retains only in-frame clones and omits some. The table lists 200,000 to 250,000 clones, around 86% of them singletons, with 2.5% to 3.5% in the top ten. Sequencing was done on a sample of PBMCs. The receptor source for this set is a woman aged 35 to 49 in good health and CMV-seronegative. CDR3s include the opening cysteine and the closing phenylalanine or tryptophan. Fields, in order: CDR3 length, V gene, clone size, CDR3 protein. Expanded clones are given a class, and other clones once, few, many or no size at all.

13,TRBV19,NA,CATMNRGTYEQYF
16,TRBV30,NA,CAWSVQSWTISYEQYF
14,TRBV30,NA,CAWRVTPLNTEAFF
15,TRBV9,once,CASSVGSGGMYEQYF
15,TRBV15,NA,CATSRDRRGGDTQYF
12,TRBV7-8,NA,CASSSYWNEQFF
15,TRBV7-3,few,CASSLTSTGTEKQYF
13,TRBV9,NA,CASSSRTLDEQYF
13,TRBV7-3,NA,CASSWELNTEAFF
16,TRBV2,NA,CASSRPGQLSTDTQYF
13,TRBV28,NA,CASSLTGNTEAFF
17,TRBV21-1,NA,CARPPRAEPLAKNIQYF
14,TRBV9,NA,CASSVADSTYEQYF
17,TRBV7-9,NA,CASSFRAGELNTGELFF
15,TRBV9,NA,CASSSGHSSGNTIYF
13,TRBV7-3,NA,CASSPDRINEQFF
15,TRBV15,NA,CATSRDREVAGELFF
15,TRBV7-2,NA,CASSLGGLRSDEQYF
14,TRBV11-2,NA,CASSSLLRGNEQFF
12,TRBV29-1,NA,CSVRDSKYEQYF
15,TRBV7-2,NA,CASSLLAGVNNEQFF
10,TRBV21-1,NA,CASNTGTGYF
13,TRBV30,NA,CAWSRRGREAQYF
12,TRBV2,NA,CASSELSYGYTF
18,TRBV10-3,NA,CAISESMGTGRGNQPQHF
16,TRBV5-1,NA,CASSLDGSSYNSPLHF
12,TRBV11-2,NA,CASSPLTGELFF
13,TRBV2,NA,CASTRDRDYGYTF
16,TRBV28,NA,CASSLDYFSGANVLTF
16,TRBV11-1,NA,CASSAGTGFTQDTQYF
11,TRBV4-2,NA,CASSSREHLLF
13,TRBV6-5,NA,CASSYAANEKLFF
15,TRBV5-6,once,CASSPGLAGAYEQYF
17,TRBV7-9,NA,CASSPLPGRTHTDTQYF
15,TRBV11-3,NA,CASSLPTGGNQPQHF
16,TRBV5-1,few,CASSLGPSGRTDTQYF
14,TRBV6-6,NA,CASSDRSHSYEQYF
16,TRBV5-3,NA,CAEATWTASGANVLTF
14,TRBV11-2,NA,CASSLDPAVNEQFF
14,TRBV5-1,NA,CASSLERQYNEQFF
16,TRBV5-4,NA,CASSLDSGGRNTEAFF
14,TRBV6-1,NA,CASRGQGGTDTQYF
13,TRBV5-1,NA,CASSLGAGYEQYF
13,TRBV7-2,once,CASSLGELREQFF
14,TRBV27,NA,CASSSLAFQETQYF
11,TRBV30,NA,CAWSGQFEQYF
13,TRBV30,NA,CAWSGGQNTEAFF
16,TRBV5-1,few,CASSLGLAVSYNEQFF
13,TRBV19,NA,CASTLGPSYEQYF
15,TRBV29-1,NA,CSASRGLAVGNTIYF
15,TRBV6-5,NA,CASSNSVSSYNEQFF
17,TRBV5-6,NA,CASSFQGQGASDGELFF
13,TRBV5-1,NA,CASSFQRANEQFF
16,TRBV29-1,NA,CSVDGAGSSGANVLTF
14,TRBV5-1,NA,CASSSPGQNYGYTF
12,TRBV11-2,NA,CASRGTTYEQYF
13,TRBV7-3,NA,CASSPLPGLALDF
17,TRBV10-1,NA,CASSEALGTSGVDEQFF